This entry features one T cell receptor (beta chain) sequence. These data come from a study of T cell changes during pregnancy in multiple sclerosis. The method was immunoSEQ multiplex PCR; TCRdb's version includes in-frame clones alone and lacks a portion of them. Of some 57,000 clones in the sample, about 87% were seen once. The sample in question was peripheral blood, obtained in the first trimester of pregnancy. The receptor was derived from a female donor in good health, enrolled as a control in a pregnancy study.

Written as DNA, the CDR3 is TGTGCCAGCAGCCTACAGACAGTCATGAACACTGAAGCTTTCTTT. Its protein is CASSLQTVMNTEAFF. The chain joins TRBV7-2 to TRBJ1-1; weak D call: TRBD1 (5 bases). This CDR3 region has 15 residues. V lost 5 bases and J 0 bases, leaving 13 bases between the germline ends. Germline V lookup: CDR1 SGHTA, CDR2 FQGNSA.